What follows are 27 T cell receptor beta chains derived from one specimen sequenced in a study of T cell changes during pregnancy in multiple sclerosis. Using immunoSEQ multiplex PCR, the repertoire was profiled, and TCRdb retains in-frame clones only, with some absent. This table holds roughly 24,000 clones, approximately 90% found once. Sequencing was performed on CD8+ T cells from peripheral blood mononuclear cells, taken in the first trimester of pregnancy. These receptors originate from a female donor in good health, enrolled as a control in a pregnancy study.

This CDR3 reads CASSWVPQVLNEAFF. The CDR3 DNA reads as TGTGCCAGTAGTTGGGTCCCTCAGGTCCTCAATGAAGCTTTCTTT. This chain uses TRBV19 with TRBJ1-1; D gene unclear. The V end lost 5 bases, the J end lost 7 bases, and 20 bases lay between the germline ends. This CDR3 has 15 residues. Germline values: CDR1 LNHDA, CDR2 SQIVND (reference sequence).

The V and J genes are TRBV4-2 and TRBJ1-2; possibly TRBD1 for D (5 bases). The CDR3 totals 12 residues. Trimming left V 5 bases short and J 12 bases short, with 16 bases between. CDR1 and CDR2 (germline): LGHNA, YNFKEQ. CDR3 region: CASSDDSQEHTF. As DNA, the CDR3 is TGTGCCAGCAGCGACGACAGTCAGGAGCACACCTTC.

V and J are TRBV2 and TRBJ2-3; TRBD2 agrees at 7 bases. V was pared by 6 bases and J by 6 bases, with 15 bases of the junction left unmatched. CDR3 length equals 16 residues. The germline CDR1 and CDR2 sequences are SNHLY and FYNNEI. The CDR3 region is CASSAEPGRVWDTQYF. The CDR3 DNA is TGTGCCAGCAGCGCGGAGCCAGGGAGGGTATGGGATACGCAGTATTTT.

This clone was recorded once. The chain employs TRBV4-3 and TRBJ2-1; the match to TRBD1 covers 8 bases. With 7 bases clipped from V and 4 bases from J, the junction kept 9 bases outside the gene matches. Germline CDR1 reads LGHNA; CDR2 reads YSLEER. The CDR3 is 15 residues long. In nucleotides, the CDR3 is TGCGCCAGCACCCCCCGACAGGGGATTTACAATGAGCAGTTCTTC. It yields the protein CASTPRQGIYNEQFF.

The chain combines TRBV6-5 with TRBJ1-6; possibly TRBD1 for D (5 bases). V dropped 7 bases and J dropped 9 bases, with 19 bases sitting between them. Germline CDR1 MNHEY, CDR2 SVGAGI. The CDR3 contains 15 residues. CDR3 loop: CASTSDPSGGSPLHF. The CDR3 DNA reads TGTGCCAGCACCTCGGACCCCAGCGGGGGTTCACCCCTCCACTTT.

The chain employs TRBV28 and TRBJ2-1; no firm D call. Deletions cut 4 bases from V and 7 bases from J, with 14 bases between. CDR3 length: 14 amino acids. CDR1 is MDHEN, CDR2 SYDVKM, per germline. The CDR3 nucleotides read TGTGCCAGCAGTTACCCTCATCAGGCTAATGAGCAGTTCTTC. Its protein is CASSYPHQANEQFF.

The genes are TRBV6-5 and TRBJ1-6; D is possibly TRBD1 (5 bases). The V gene lost 0 bases and the J gene lost 6 bases, with 9 bases spanning the gap. Germline V lookup: CDR1 MNHEY, CDR2 SVGAGI. This CDR3 is built from 15 residues. CDR3 in amino acids: CASSYSGEGNSPLHF. CDR3 bases: TGTGCCAGCAGTTACTCAGGGGAGGGTAATTCACCCCTCCACTTT.

The genes are TRBV11-1 and TRBJ2-1; D may be TRBD1 (5 bases). Germline CDR1 reads SGHAT; CDR2 reads FQDESV (reference sequence). Trimming removed 2 bases from V and 0 bases from J, with 8 bases in between. The CDR3 has 15 residues. The CDR3 reads CASSLTRASYNEQFF. The CDR3 DNA reads TGTGCCAGCAGCTTAACCAGGGCCTCCTACAATGAGCAGTTCTTC.

The chain recombines TRBV2 with TRBJ1-2; tentatively, D is TRBD1 (5 bases). Germline lookup yields CDR1 SNHLY and CDR2 FYNNEI. V was pared by 3 bases and J by 7 bases, with 15 bases between. There are 14 residues in the CDR3. This CDR3 is CASSEDMEVSGYTF. CDR3 DNA sequence: TGTGCCAGCAGTGAGGACATGGAAGTCTCTGGCTACACCTTC.

The V and J genes are TRBV4-1 and TRBJ2-7; 11 bases map to TRBD1. Germline V gene data show CDR1 as MGHRA and CDR2 as YSYEKL. This CDR3 region has 15 residues. V gave up 4 bases and J gave up 2 bases; unmatched junction bases: 4. CDR3 amino acids: CASSPGTGGAYEQYF. CDR3 in DNA: TGCGCCAGCAGCCCCGGGACAGGGGGGGCCTACGAGCAGTACTTC.

This clone was counted once. The V gene is TRBV4-2, the J gene TRBJ2-7; D is ambiguous. The V gene's germline CDR1 is LGHNA and CDR2 YNFKEQ. This CDR3 contains 14 residues. Trimming stripped 1 base from V and 1 base from J, with 8 bases between. The CDR3 nucleotides read TGTGCCAGCAGCCAAGGCGGCCAATCCTACGAGCAGTACTTC. This gives the protein CASSQGGQSYEQYF.

This chain connects TRBV7-3 to TRBJ2-2, with 11 bases aligning to TRBD2. V lost 4 bases and J lost 7; bases outside the gene matches: 8. This CDR3 comprises 16 residues. Germline V gives CDR1 SGHTA, CDR2 FQGTGA. CDR3 sequence: CASSSTSGERDGELFF. Here the CDR3 DNA reads TGTGCCAGCAGCTCGACTAGCGGGGAACGAGACGGGGAGCTGTTTTTT.

The chain is built from TRBV15 and TRBJ2-7, with a weak D call TRBD1 (5 bases). CDR3 size: 14 residues. CDR1 and CDR2 from the germline V gene are LNHNV and YYDKDF (reference sequence). V was shortened by 0 bases and J by 4 bases, with 10 bases between the two germline ends. The CDR3 coding sequence is TGTGCCACCAGCAGAGATTCAGGGTTGTACGAGCAGTACTTC. This sequence encodes CATSRDSGLYEQYF.

V usage is TRBV18 and J usage is TRBJ2-2; 8 bases agree with TRBD1. The CDR3 length is 15 residues. V dropped 5 bases and J dropped 6; count of bases not matched to a gene: 8. Germline loops: CDR1 KGHSH, CDR2 LQKENI. CDR3 loop: CASSTPTGEAGELFF. DNA for the CDR3: TGTGCCAGCTCAACCCCGACAGGGGAGGCCGGGGAGCTGTTTTTT.

The chain links TRBV15 to TRBJ1-1; a possible D gene is TRBD1 (6 bases). V lost 5 bases, J lost 1 base, and 23 bases lay in between. Germline CDR1 is LNHNV and CDR2 is YYDKDF (reference sequence). CDR3 length: 18 residues. The CDR3 DNA is TGTGCCACCAGCCGGGACGGTGTTTGGGGGGGCCGGAACACTGAAGCTTTCTTT. This codes for CATSRDGVWGGRNTEAFF.

This sequence joins TRBV6-5 and TRBJ1-5; D remains unclear. Germline CDR1 is MNHEY and CDR2 is SVGAGI. Trimming removed 0 bases from V and 0 bases from J, with 9 bases in between. There are 16 residues in the CDR3. The DNA for the CDR3 is TGTGCCAGCAGTTACTCGTATCCCGGTAGCAATCAGCCCCAGCATTTT. Amino acids: CASSYSYPGSNQPQHF.

This clone was picked up one time. CDR3: CASSSSVGGDEQFF. CDR3 DNA sequence: TGTGCCAGCAGCTCCTCCGTGGGGGGGGATGAGCAGTTCTTC. This rearrangement joins TRBV7-9 to TRBJ2-1; the match to TRBD2 covers 7 bases. The V and J ends lost 4 bases and 8 bases, in that order; junction bases with no gene match: 8. Germline V gene data show CDR1 as SEHNR and CDR2 as FQNEAQ (reference sequence). CDR3 length: 14 amino acids.

J is TRBJ2-2 and V is TRBV5-6, with TRBD2 matching over 10 bases. This CDR3 contains 17 residues. V lost 0 bases, J lost 4 bases, and 6 bases stayed unmatched. Germline CDR1 and CDR2: SGHDT and YYEEEE. In DNA form, the CDR3 reads TGTGCCAGCAGCTTGGGTCTAGCGGGGGAGGTCACCGGGGAGCTGTTTTTT. It yields the protein CASSLGLAGEVTGELFF. The full variable domain, completed using reference TRBV5-6 and TRBJ2-2, is DAGVTQSPTHLIKTRGQQVTLRCSPKSGHDTVSWYQQALGQGPQFIFQYYEEEERQRGNFPDRFSGHQFPNYSSELNVNALLLGDSALYLCASSLGLAGEVTGELFFGEGSRLTVL.

The chain uses TRBV7-8 and TRBJ1-2, with D possibly TRBD1 on 6 matching bases. Germline values: CDR1 SGHVS, CDR2 FQNEAQ. V was trimmed by 1 base and J by 3 bases, leaving 15 bases between them. The CDR3 spans 16 residues. DNA of the CDR3: TGTGCCAGCAGCTTAGTGAATCCCCGGACAGACTATGGCTACACCTTC. This gives the protein CASSLVNPRTDYGYTF.

The chain couples TRBV6-6 to TRBJ2-1; a weak D match, TRBD2 (7 bases). The ends were cut back, 2 bases at V and 8 bases at J, with 16 bases in the middle. The CDR3 is 15 amino acids. Germline CDR1 and CDR2: MNHNY and SVGAGI (reference sequence). CDR3 bases: TGTGCCAGCAGTTACAGGGCAGGGGAGGGGGATGAGCAGTTCTTC. Translated: CASSYRAGEGDEQFF.

A single count supports this clone. The rearrangement joins TRBV6-4 to TRBJ2-3, with TRBD2 as a possible D gene (6 bases). CDR3 size: 15 residues. V was clipped by 0 bases and J by 3 bases, with 10 bases between them. Germline V gene data show CDR1 as MRHNA and CDR2 as SNTAGT. CDR3 DNA sequence: TGTGCCAGCAGTGACTCGAGCGGAGGGACAGATACGCAGTATTTT. This sequence encodes CASSDSSGGTDTQYF.

This sequence joins TRBV7-3 and TRBJ1-2; D may be TRBD1 (5 bases). V was pared by 4 bases and J by 7 bases, with 13 bases between. Germline CDR1 is SGHTA and CDR2 is FQGTGA. The CDR3 consists of 13 residues. Here the CDR3 DNA reads TGTGCCAGCAGCTACGACTCAGGGTTTGGCTACACCTTC. Amino acid sequence: CASSYDSGFGYTF.

This clone rates as medium-sized. The CDR3 DNA follows: TGTGCCAGCAGCTCAAACAGGGGTTCAACTAATGAAAAACTGTTTTTT. Amino acids: CASSSNRGSTNEKLFF. The V gene is TRBV7-9, the J gene TRBJ1-4; 7 positions match TRBD1. Germline V gene sequence: CDR1 SEHNR, CDR2 FQNEAQ (reference sequence). This CDR3 is 16 amino acids long. The V segment lost 4 bases and the J segment 0 bases; nucleotides outside the gene matches: 5.

The V gene is TRBV28, the J gene TRBJ1-1; D might be TRBD1 (5 bases). This CDR3 spans 13 amino acids. Trimming left V 6 bases short and J 0 bases short, with 8 bases between. Germline V gene lookup returns CDR1 MDHEN and CDR2 SYDVKM. For the CDR3, the DNA is TGTGCCAGCAGCCTAGGGGTGAACACTGAAGCTTTCTTT. Translating it yields CASSLGVNTEAFF.

The chain has TRBV7-8 and TRBJ2-1; 8 bases fit TRBD1. Losses at the gene ends were 4 bases for V and 8 bases for J; bases not matched to a gene: 4. This CDR3 contains 13 residues. Per the germline V gene, CDR1 is SGHVS and CDR2 is FQNEAQ. DNA for the CDR3: TGTGCCAGCAGCTGGACAGGGTGGGATGAGCAGTTCTTC. Residues: CASSWTGWDEQFF.

The J gene is TRBJ2-1, the V gene TRBV28, with 11 bases that match TRBD2. J lost 7 bases, V lost 4 bases, and 9 bases had no gene match. Looked up from germline, CDR1 is MDHEN and CDR2 is SYDVKM. This CDR3 is 16 amino acids long. CDR3 coding DNA: TGTGCCAGCAGTTGGGGTAGCGGGGGGGCGTGGAATGAGCAGTTCTTC. Protein sequence: CASSWGSGGAWNEQFF.

The genes are TRBV18 and TRBJ2-1, with TRBD2 identical over 9 bases. Per the germline V gene, CDR1 is KGHSH and CDR2 is LQKENI. Losses at the gene ends were 4 bases for V and 8 bases for J; bases not matched to a gene: 18. This CDR3 comprises 18 residues. The CDR3 protein is CASSQDLKRGAAMDEQFF. The CDR3 region has the DNA TGTGCCAGCTCACAAGACCTTAAGCGGGGGGCAGCGATGGATGAGCAGTTCTTC.